These T cell receptor beta chains were read from a single sample in a study of OX40 agonist ivuxolimab in advanced cancers. Assay used: immunoSEQ multiplex PCR; TCRdb lists only in-frame clones, some missing. In the table there are 35,000 to 50,000 clones, roughly 86% of which are singletons. The material sequenced was CD4+ or CD8+ T cells sorted from blood, taken in a trial of the OX40 agonist ivuxolimab. The source of these receptors is an adult with an advanced solid tumor such as melanoma, head and neck, liver or kidney cancer. The CDR3 runs from the conserved cysteine through the conserved F or W. A clone size is listed for some rows: how often the clone was seen (once, few, many), or a class if it is expanded.

TRBV4-1 | 13 | . | CASSLHRALEQFF
TRBV27 | 13 | . | CASSYGGGEPQHF
TRBV5-4 | 12 | . | CASSSGTYEQYF
TRBV11-2 | 15 | once | CASSFAAVWGNTIYF
TRBV7-8 | 14 | . | CASSLAMGGPGYTF
TRBV9 | 15 | . | CASGDRGAGGNEQFF
TRBV27 | 13 | . | CASSLSNYHEQFF
TRBV6-1 | 13 | . | CASSESHLYGYTF
TRBV21-1 | 20 | . | CASSKAGTGYQDANTGELFF
TRBV27 | 12 | . | CASRTGVTEAFF
TRBV28 | 14 | . | CASRGTGGAYEQYF
TRBV27 | 13 | once | CASSFPGGTEAFF
TRBV7-9 | 14 | . | CASSSLAGENIQYF
TRBV7-9 | 13 | . | CASSVRGAGQGVF
TRBV6-5 | 13 | . | CASSYGQGAEQYF
TRBV28 | 12 | . | CASSLSGTEAFF
TRBV13 | 15 | . | CASSRRDSEYYGYTF
TRBV6-1 | 18 | . | CASSAAGTSGIGADTQYF
TRBV29-1 | 16 | . | CSVEDQPGGKIYGYTF
TRBV9 | 15 | . | CASSAGTGSSYGYTF
TRBV14 | 13 | . | CASSHTVDNEQFF
TRBV7-2 | 15 | . | CASSFFQGVSYEQYF
TRBV19 | 16 | once | CASSPPPRQGGTEAFF
TRBV4-3 | 15 | . | CASSQEHIGSYEQYF
TRBV6-5 | 14 | . | CASSYGQGSYEQYF
TRBV5-1 | 16 | . | CASSWGGQPLLDTQYF
TRBV10-3 | 16 | . | CAISEGLGGPNTEAFF
TRBV27 | 15 | . | CASSLSRGSNTEAFF